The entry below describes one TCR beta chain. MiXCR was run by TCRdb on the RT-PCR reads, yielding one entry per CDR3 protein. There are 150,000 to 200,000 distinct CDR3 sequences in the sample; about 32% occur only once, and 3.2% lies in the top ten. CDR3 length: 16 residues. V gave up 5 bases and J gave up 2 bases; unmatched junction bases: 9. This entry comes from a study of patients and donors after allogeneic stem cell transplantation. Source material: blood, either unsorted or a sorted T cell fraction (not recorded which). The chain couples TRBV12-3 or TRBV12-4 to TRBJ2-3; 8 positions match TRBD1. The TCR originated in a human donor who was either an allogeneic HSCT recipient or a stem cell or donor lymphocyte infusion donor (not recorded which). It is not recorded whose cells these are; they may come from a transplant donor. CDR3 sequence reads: CASSRRTGRVTDTQYF. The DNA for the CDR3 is TGTGCCAGCAGTCGCCGGACAGGGAGAGTCACAGATACGCAGTATTTT.